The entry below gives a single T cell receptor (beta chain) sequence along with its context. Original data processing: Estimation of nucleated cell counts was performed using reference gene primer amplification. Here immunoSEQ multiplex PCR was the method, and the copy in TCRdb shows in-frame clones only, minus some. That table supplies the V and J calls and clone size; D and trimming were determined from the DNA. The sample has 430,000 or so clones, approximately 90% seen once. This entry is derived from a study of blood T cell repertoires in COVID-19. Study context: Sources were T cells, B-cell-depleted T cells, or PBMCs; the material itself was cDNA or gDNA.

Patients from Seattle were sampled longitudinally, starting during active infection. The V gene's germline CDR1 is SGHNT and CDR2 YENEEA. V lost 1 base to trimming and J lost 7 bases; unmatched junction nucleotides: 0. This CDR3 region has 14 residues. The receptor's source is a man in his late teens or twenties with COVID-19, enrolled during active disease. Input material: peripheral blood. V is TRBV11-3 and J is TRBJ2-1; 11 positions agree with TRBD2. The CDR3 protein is CASSLGLAGNEQFF. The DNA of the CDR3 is TGTGCCAGCAGCTTAGGACTAGCGGGAAATGAGCAGTTCTTC.